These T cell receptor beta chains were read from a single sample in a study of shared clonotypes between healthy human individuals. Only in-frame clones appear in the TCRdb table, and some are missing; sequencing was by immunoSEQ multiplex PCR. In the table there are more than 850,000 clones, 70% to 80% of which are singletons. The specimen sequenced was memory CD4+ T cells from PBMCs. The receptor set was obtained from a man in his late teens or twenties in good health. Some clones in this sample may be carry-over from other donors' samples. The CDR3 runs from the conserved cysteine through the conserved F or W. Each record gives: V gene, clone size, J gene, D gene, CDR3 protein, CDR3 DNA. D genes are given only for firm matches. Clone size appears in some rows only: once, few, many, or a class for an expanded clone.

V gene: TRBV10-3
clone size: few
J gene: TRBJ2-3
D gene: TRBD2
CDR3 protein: CATGTSGGTDTQYF
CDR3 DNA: TGTGCCACCGGGACTAGCGGGGGCACAGATACGCAGTATTTT

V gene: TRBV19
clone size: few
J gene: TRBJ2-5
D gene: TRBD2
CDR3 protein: CASSWAATSVKETQYF
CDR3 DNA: TGTGCCAGTAGCTGGGCGGCGACTAGCGTAAAAGAGACCCAGTACTTC

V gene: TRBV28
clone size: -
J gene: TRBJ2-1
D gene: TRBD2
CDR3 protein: CASKPMGLADSDEQFF
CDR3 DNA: TGTGCCAGCAAACCAATGGGGCTAGCGGATTCAGATGAGCAGTTCTTC

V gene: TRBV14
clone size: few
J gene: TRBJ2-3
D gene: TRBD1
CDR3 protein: CASRPTRDSQNTQYF
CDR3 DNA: TGTGCCAGCAGACCGACCAGGGACAGCCAAAATACGCAGTATTTT

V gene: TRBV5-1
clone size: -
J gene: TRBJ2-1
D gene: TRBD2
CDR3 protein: CASSLGPAGGYNEQFF
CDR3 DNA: TGCGCCAGCAGCTTGGGGCCAGCGGGAGGATATAATGAGCAGTTCTTC

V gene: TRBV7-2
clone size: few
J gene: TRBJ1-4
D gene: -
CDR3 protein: CASSLARLGGEKLFF
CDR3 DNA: TGTGCCAGCAGCTTAGCGAGGCTCGGGGGAGAAAAACTGTTTTTT

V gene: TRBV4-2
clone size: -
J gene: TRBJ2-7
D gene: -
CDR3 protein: CASSRGGTGSSYEQYF
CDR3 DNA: TGTGCCAGCAGCCGGGGCGGGACGGGGAGCTCCTACGAGCAGTACTTC

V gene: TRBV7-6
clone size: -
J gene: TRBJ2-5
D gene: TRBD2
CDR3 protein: CASSLPSGKETQYF
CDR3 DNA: TGTGCCAGCAGCTTGCCTAGCGGTAAAGAGACCCAGTACTTC

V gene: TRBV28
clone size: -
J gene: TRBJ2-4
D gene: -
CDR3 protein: CASSLTLAAKNIQYF
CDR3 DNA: TGTGCCAGCAGTTTAACTCTCGCAGCCAAAAACATTCAGTACTTC

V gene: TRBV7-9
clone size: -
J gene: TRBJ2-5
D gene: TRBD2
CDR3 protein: CASSNSGRGRVPGETQYF
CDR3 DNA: TGTGCCAGCAGCAATAGCGGGAGGGGAAGGGTCCCCGGAGAGACCCAGTACTTC

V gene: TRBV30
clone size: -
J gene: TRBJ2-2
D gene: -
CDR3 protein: CAWSLSLGDQTGELFF
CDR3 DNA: TGTGCCTGGAGCCTTTCTCTGGGGGATCAAACCGGGGAGCTGTTTTTT

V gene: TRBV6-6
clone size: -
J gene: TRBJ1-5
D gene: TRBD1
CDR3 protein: CASRNLGQGGNQPQHF
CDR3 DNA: TGTGCCAGCAGGAACCTGGGACAGGGCGGAAATCAGCCCCAGCATTTT

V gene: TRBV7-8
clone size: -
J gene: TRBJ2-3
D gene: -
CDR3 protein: CASSSTSWKDGTQYF
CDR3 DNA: TGTGCCAGCAGCTCTACGTCGTGGAAGGATGGTACGCAGTATTTT

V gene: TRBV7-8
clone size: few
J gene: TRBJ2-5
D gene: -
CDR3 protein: CASSRDLQETQYF
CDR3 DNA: TGTGCCAGCAGCCGGGACTTACAAGAGACCCAGTACTTC

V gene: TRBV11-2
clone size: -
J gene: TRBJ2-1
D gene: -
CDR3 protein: CASSQTLYNEQFF
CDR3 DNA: TGTGCCAGCAGCCAGACCTTATACAATGAGCAGTTCTTC

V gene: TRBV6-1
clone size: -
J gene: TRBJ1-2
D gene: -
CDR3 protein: CASSPDSLYGYTF
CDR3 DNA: TGTGCCAGCAGTCCAGACAGCCTCTATGGCTACACCTTC

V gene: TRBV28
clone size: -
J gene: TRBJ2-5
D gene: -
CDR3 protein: CASSLSLTQYF
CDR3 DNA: TGTGCCAGCAGTTTATCCCTCACCCAGTACTTC

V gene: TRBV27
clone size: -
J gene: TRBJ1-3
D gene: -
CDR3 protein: CASSLSSLETGNTIYF
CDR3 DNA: TGTGCCAGCAGTTTATCCAGTCTTGAGACTGGAAACACCATATATTTT

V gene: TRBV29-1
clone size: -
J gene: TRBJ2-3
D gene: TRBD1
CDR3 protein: CSVLTGGTDTQYF
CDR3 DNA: TGCAGCGTTTTGACAGGGGGCACAGATACGCAGTATTTT

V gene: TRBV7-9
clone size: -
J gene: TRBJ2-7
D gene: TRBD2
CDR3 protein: CASSFVPAGASEQYF
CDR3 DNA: TGTGCCAGCAGCTTCGTGCCAGCGGGAGCTTCGGAGCAGTACTTC

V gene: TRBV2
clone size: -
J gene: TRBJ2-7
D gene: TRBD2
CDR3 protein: CASSERLAGAEQYF
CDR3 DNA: TGTGCCAGCAGTGAGCGGTTAGCGGGAGCCGAGCAGTACTTC

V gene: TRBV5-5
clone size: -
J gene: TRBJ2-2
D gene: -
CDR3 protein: CASSSPGPRNTGELFF
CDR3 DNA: TGTGCCAGCAGCTCCCCGGGTCCGAGGAACACCGGGGAGCTGTTTTTT